This T cell receptor (beta chain) came from a study of blood T cell repertoires in COVID-19. Here immunoSEQ multiplex PCR was the method, and the copy in TCRdb shows in-frame clones only, minus some. The sample records about 80,000 clones, 65% to 85% being singletons. The CDR3 is 16 amino acids. V lost 3 bases, J lost 3 bases, and 10 bases stayed unmatched. The germline V gene has CDR1 GTSNPN and CDR2 SVGIG (reference sequence). Material for sequencing was peripheral blood. The V and J genes are TRBV30 and TRBJ2-2; 7 bases line up with TRBD1. The source of this sequence is a man in his sixties with active or convalescent COVID-19. In DNA form, the CDR3 reads TGTGCCTGGAGGGCCAGACAGGGCGGTTACACCGGGGAGCTGTTTTTT. Translated: CAWRARQGGYTGELFF.